This T cell receptor (beta chain) was captured in a study of cytomegalovirus exposure and HLA in healthy donors. Germline V gene sequence: CDR1 SEHNR, CDR2 FQNEAQ (reference sequence). The CDR3 contains 14 residues. In its sample, this clone was seen a few times. The antigen is undetermined. Sequence at one end of the junction differs from germline and may be a read error. Study findings and constraints: Because they were indistinguishable, some V segments, including TRBV6-2 and TRBV6-3, were excluded.

PCR primers comprised 60 Vbeta and 13 Jbeta primers. Some clones are missing from TCRdb's copy, which holds only in-frame ones; the method was immunoSEQ multiplex PCR. The sample carries some 160,000 clones, roughly 80% recorded once. The clonotype originates from a male donor in good health and CMV-seronegative. Sequencing used PBMCs. The V gene is TRBV7-9, the J gene TRBJ1-5; D remains unclear. This CDR3 is CSSSLGFEHQPQHF. The CDR3 DNA sequence: TGTTCCAGCAGCTTAGGTTTTGAACACCAGCCCCAGCATTTT.